This section outlines one T cell receptor (beta chain) sequence together with its context. The data derive from a study of blood T cell repertoires in COVID-19. Study-level background: The United States, Italy and Spain provided the acute and convalescent COVID-19 samples. PBMCs, B-cell-depleted T cells, or T cells were the source of the cDNA or gDNA that made up the material.

This CDR3 has 16 residues. Unmatched junction bases numbered 0, after V lost 3 bases and J lost 1 base. The germline V gene encodes CDR1 SGHAT and CDR2 FQNNGV. Authors' data handling: Amplification of reference gene primers was used by the study to estimate nucleated cell counts. Assay used: immunoSEQ multiplex PCR; TCRdb lists only in-frame clones, some missing. The DNA gave D and trimming, while V, J and clone size come from that table. The data hold about 50,000 clones, with 80% to 90% observed a single time. This chain joins TRBV11-2 and TRBJ2-3, with 14 bases aligning to TRBD2. Sequencing used peripheral blood. This receptor was identified in a human donor in a cohort sampled during active COVID-19. In DNA, the CDR3 is TGTGCCAGCAGCTTGGGACTAGCGGGGGGCACAGATACGCAGTATTTT. Protein product: CASSLGLAGGTDTQYF. The whole variable domain, filled in from reference TRBV11-2 and TRBJ2-3, reads EAGVAQSPRYKIIEKRQSVAFWCNPISGHATLYWYQQILGQGPKLLIQFQNNGVVDDSQLPKDRFSAERLKGVDSTLKIQPAKLEDSAVYLCASSLGLAGGTDTQYFGPGTRLTVL.